Listed below are T cell receptor beta chains from one sample, sequenced in a study of blood T cell repertoires in COVID-19. Using immunoSEQ multiplex PCR, the repertoire was profiled, and TCRdb retains in-frame clones only, with some absent. The sample holds 200,000 to 250,000 clones, roughly 88% seen once. The material sequenced was PBMCs or T cells enriched from blood (not recorded which). These receptors were obtained from a woman aged 40 to 50 with acute COVID-19. Both conserved end residues are part of each CDR3. D genes are given only for firm matches. Not every row has a clone size; where given, it reads once, few, many or a size class.

abundance,d_gene,v_gene,j_gene,CDR3aa,CDR3nt
few,TRBD1,TRBV6-6,TRBJ1-2,CASTPGQGLSYGYTF,TGTGCCAGCACCCCCGGACAGGGTCTCTCCTATGGCTACACCTTC
.,.,TRBV27,TRBJ1-1,CASSPDSFYTEAFF,TGTGCCAGCAGTCCCGACAGCTTCTACACTGAAGCTTTCTTT
.,TRBD2,TRBV19,TRBJ2-7,CASSFSTGGAYEQYF,TGTGCCAGTAGTTTTTCAACGGGGGGAGCCTACGAGCAGTACTTC
.,.,TRBV24-1,TRBJ2-2,CATGAGTGELFF,TGTGCCACAGGGGCCGGCACCGGGGAGCTGTTTTTT
once,.,TRBV10-2,TRBJ2-3,CASSESSGGDTQYF,TGCGCCAGCAGTGAGTCCTCCGGAGGAGATACGCAGTATTTT
.,TRBD1,TRBV6-1,TRBJ1-2,CASSELQGASGYTF,TGTGCCAGCAGTGAACTCCAGGGGGCGAGTGGCTACACCTTC
.,TRBD1,TRBV3-1/TRBV3-2,TRBJ1-1,CASSPTGGITEAFF,TGTGCCAGCAGCCCGACAGGGGGAATTACTGAAGCTTTCTTT
.,.,TRBV3-1/TRBV3-2,TRBJ2-3,CASSQDFLGQHTDTQYF,TGTGCCAGCAGCCAAGATTTCCTTGGACAGCACACAGATACGCAGTATTTT
.,.,TRBV7-6,TRBJ1-2,CASSLQSGISNYGYTF,TGTGCCAGCAGCTTACAATCAGGGATTTCTAACTATGGCTACACCTTC
.,TRBD1,TRBV3-1/TRBV3-2,TRBJ1-6,CASSQLFRDRVNSPLHF,TGTGCCAGCAGCCAACTATTCCGGGACAGGGTAAATTCACCCCTCCACTTT
.,TRBD1,TRBV5-1,TRBJ1-2,CASSHRDRGYGYTF,TGCGCCAGCAGCCACCGGGACAGGGGCTATGGCTACACCTTC
once,.,TRBV11-2,TRBJ1-2,CASSLSPPSYGYTF,TGTGCCAGCAGCTTAAGCCCCCCCTCCTATGGCTACACCTTC
.,.,TRBV9,TRBJ2-7,CASSKLRGATSDEQYF,TGTGCCAGCAGCAAACTCCGGGGGGCCACGAGCGACGAGCAGTACTTC
.,TRBD1,TRBV2,TRBJ1-5,CASTPRTGSNQPQHF,TGTGCCAGCACCCCACGGACAGGGTCCAATCAGCCCCAGCATTTT
.,TRBD1,TRBV7-9,TRBJ1-3,CASSSAGGSGNTIYF,TGTGCCAGCAGCTCCGCAGGGGGCTCTGGAAACACCATATATTTT
.,TRBD2,TRBV7-9,TRBJ2-1,CASSLRRGGLHEQFF,TGTGCCAGCAGCTTAAGGCGGGGGGGCCTCCATGAGCAGTTCTTC
once,TRBD1,TRBV4-1,TRBJ2-2,CASSQDKRRGQNTGELFF,TGCGCCAGCAGCCAAGATAAGCGCAGGGGGCAAAACACCGGGGAGCTGTTTTTT
.,.,TRBV7-9,TRBJ1-1,CASSYQEGENTEAFF,TGTGCCAGCAGCTACCAAGAGGGGGAGAACACTGAAGCTTTCTTT